This TCR beta chain is drawn from a study of shared clonotypes between healthy human individuals. The overall study: A donor's plate count was three for CD4 naive and three for CD4 memory; CD8 naive had two and CD8 memory one.

V lost 1 base, J lost 11 bases, and 20 bases lay in between. CDR1 is SEHNR and CDR2 is FQNEAQ in the germline V gene (reference sequence). This CDR3 has 15 amino acids. The table came from immunoSEQ multiplex PCR; TCRdb's copy has only in-frame clones and leaves some out. This table has over a million clones, roughly 74% appearing once. This receptor was taken from a man between 18 and 29 years old in good health. Some clones in this sample may be carry-over from other donors' samples. The chain employs TRBV7-9 and TRBJ1-1; maybe TRBD1 (6 bases). Sample: memory CD4+ T cells from PBMCs. Subset indicated: CD45RA-negative fraction. The DNA of the CDR3 is TGTGCCAGCAGCTTAGGGCAGATCAGGGGATCGGTTGCTTTCTTT. Its protein is CASSLGQIRGSVAFF.